The subject of this entry is one T cell receptor (beta chain). Method: immunoSEQ multiplex PCR; TCRdb's copy keeps in-frame clones and lacks some. The sample lists 55,000 to 70,000 clones, around 90% occurring once. This entry is derived from a study of blood T cell repertoires in COVID-19. Whole-study context: The analysed material was cDNA or gDNA that came from T cells, B-cell-depleted T cells, or PBMCs.

Sample: peripheral blood. The receptor comes from a man aged 65 to 85 with acute or convalescent COVID-19.

In nucleotides, the CDR3 is TGTGCCACCAGTGACCCTACAGGGAGTCGAGAGACCCAGTACTTC. It encodes CATSDPTGSRETQYF. J is TRBJ2-5 and V is TRBV24-1; tentative D call: TRBD1 (6 bases). The CDR3 consists of 15 residues. V dropped 4 bases and J dropped 4 bases, with 15 bases sitting between them. Per germline, CDR1 KGHDR and CDR2 SFDVKD.